The rows below give T cell receptor beta chains drawn from one sample of a study of cytomegalovirus exposure and HLA in healthy donors. Assay used: immunoSEQ multiplex PCR; TCRdb lists only in-frame clones, some missing. Of around 33,000 clones in the sample, around 40% were seen once. The sample consisted of PBMCs. These receptors all stem from a woman between 45 and 65 years old in good health and CMV-seronegative. CDR3s include the opening cysteine and the closing phenylalanine or tryptophan. The D gene is left open where the match is weak. Clone size is not always given. Where it is, it says once, few, many or a class for expanded clones.

j_call v_call d_call clone_size cdr3_nt cdr3_aa
TRBJ2-2 TRBV18 TRBD2 few TGTGCCAGCTCACCTCTTCGGGCGGGAGCTACCGGGGAGCTGTTTTTT CASSPLRAGATGELFF
TRBJ2-3 TRBV27 . once TGTGCCAGCAGTCCCATCACAGATACGCAGTATTTT CASSPITDTQYF
TRBJ2-7 TRBV10-1 TRBD1 few TGCGCCAGCAGGATCGCCCCGGGACAGGGGGTATACGAGCAGTACTTC CASRIAPGQGVYEQYF
TRBJ2-7 TRBV4-1 TRBD2 few TGCGCCAGCAGCCAAGAGGTCCAGCGGGGGGACCTTCGCTACGAGCAGTACTTC CASSQEVQRGDLRYEQYF
TRBJ2-2 TRBV5-1 TRBD2 . TGCGCCAGCAGCGCAGGGACTAGCGGGACGAACACCGGGGAGCTGTTTTTT CASSAGTSGTNTGELFF
TRBJ1-4 TRBV5-1 . . TGCGCCAGCAGCTTGGACCCAGCAACTAATGAAAAACTGTTTTTT CASSLDPATNEKLFF
TRBJ2-3 TRBV5-1 TRBD1 few TGCGCCAGCAGCTTCGGACAGGGGCCTGCTGATACGCAGTATTTT CASSFGQGPADTQYF
TRBJ2-3 TRBV15 . . TGTGCCACCAGCAGCGGGGGACTTCGGTTCACAGATACGCAGTATTTT CATSSGGLRFTDTQYF
TRBJ2-2 TRBV30 . few TGTGCCTGGAGGATTAGCGGATACACCGGGGAGCTGTTTTTT CAWRISGYTGELFF
TRBJ1-2 TRBV30 TRBD1 few TGTGCCTGGAGTATCGCAGGGACAGCCTATGGCTACACCTTC CAWSIAGTAYGYTF
TRBJ2-2 TRBV19 . . TGTGCCAGTACCCAGTTGGGGGGCACCGGGGAGCTGTTTTTT CASTQLGGTGELFF
TRBJ2-3 TRBV4-1 TRBD1 few TGCGCCAGCAGCTCGTACAGGGGGGCAGATACGCAGTATTTT CASSSYRGADTQYF
TRBJ2-3 TRBV28 . . TGTGCCAGCAGACAGAGTAGCACAGATACGCAGTATTTT CASRQSSTDTQYF
TRBJ1-6 TRBV7-9 . . TGTGCCAGCAGCCGGGACTCGTCCTCACCCCTCCACTTT CASSRDSSSPLHF
TRBJ2-7 TRBV25-1 TRBD1 . TGTGCCAGCAGCGAAACGAAGGGGGCGTACGAGCAGTACTTC CASSETKGAYEQYF
TRBJ2-7 TRBV29-1 TRBD2 few TGCAGCGCTATCGATGGTCGGGAGGGCCTTTACGAGCAGTACTTC CSAIDGREGLYEQYF
TRBJ2-1 TRBV6-1 TRBD2 few TGTGCCAGCAGTGAAGAACTAGCGGGTTCTGCGGGCGAGCAGTTCTTC CASSEELAGSAGEQFF
TRBJ2-7 TRBV5-1 . few TGCGCCAGCAGCTTGGCCGGGCAGGGGCCCGGCGAGCAGTACTTC CASSLAGQGPGEQYF
TRBJ2-7 TRBV7-9 . . TGTGCCAGCAGCCTCCGGGGGTCGGGGGTGGTCTACGAGCAGTACTTC CASSLRGSGVVYEQYF
TRBJ1-5 TRBV28 . few TGTGCCACCTCCACCGGGACTCGGGACAATCAGCCCCAGCATTTT CATSTGTRDNQPQHF
TRBJ2-7 TRBV6-6 . . TGTGCCAGCTCCCTTGAGGCGAGTCTGATTGAGCAGTACTTC CASSLEASLIEQYF
TRBJ2-1 TRBV7-3 . few TGTGCCAGCAGTCAGGTTTCAAGCTCCTACAATGAGCAGTTCTTC CASSQVSSSYNEQFF
TRBJ1-5 TRBV10-1 . few TGCGCCAGCAGTTCGGACAGTAATCAGCCCCAGCATTTT CASSSDSNQPQHF
TRBJ1-5 TRBV6-1 TRBD1 . TGTGCCAGCAGACAGGGGGCCGGGGTAAATCAGCCCCAGCATTTT CASRQGAGVNQPQHF
TRBJ2-7 TRBV9 TRBD1 . TGTGCCAGCAGCCCCAGGGGGCTCTCCGCCTACGAGCAGTACTTC CASSPRGLSAYEQYF
TRBJ1-5 TRBV2 . . TGTGCCAGCAGTGAGGAGGGGAATCAGCCCCAGCATTTT CASSEEGNQPQHF
TRBJ2-7 TRBV7-9 . . TGTGCCAGCAGCTTAGCGGGAGACTTCTACGAGCAGTACTTC CASSLAGDFYEQYF
TRBJ2-1 TRBV28 TRBD1 . TGTGCCAGCAGTTTAACAGGGGGCGGAAGTTACAATGAGCAGTTCTTC CASSLTGGGSYNEQFF
TRBJ1-4 TRBV30 TRBD1 . TGTGCCTATCAGGGGGAGAACGAAAAACTGTTTTTT CAYQGENEKLFF
TRBJ1-2 TRBV11-3 . few TGTGCCAGCAGCGGCGGGACTGTGGGAGGCTACACCTTC CASSGGTVGGYTF
TRBJ2-3 TRBV5-6 . . TGTGCCAGCACCGACTTCTACTATGACACAGATACGCAGTATTTT CASTDFYYDTDTQYF
TRBJ2-2 TRBV28 . few TGTGCCAGCATCATGGGGCGTTTGGCCGGGGAGCTGTTTTTT CASIMGRLAGELFF
TRBJ2-7 TRBV5-1 . . TGCGCCAGCAGCTTACAATCCTGGTACGAGCAGTACTTC CASSLQSWYEQYF
TRBJ2-4 TRBV27 . few TGTGCCAGCAGTTTGGGCAGGTTAAACATTCAGTACTTC CASSLGRLNIQYF
TRBJ2-3 TRBV5-1 TRBD2 . TGCGCCAGCAGCTTGGCCTTACTAGCGGGAGGGGACGGATTCACAGATACGCAGTATTTT CASSLALLAGGDGFTDTQYF
TRBJ2-3 TRBV27 . . TGTGCCAGCAGTTTATTGCGAGAGGGCACAGATACGCAGTATTTT CASSLLREGTDTQYF
TRBJ2-1 TRBV7-9 TRBD2 few TGTGCCAGCAGGCGTACTAGCGGGACCTACAATGAGCAGTTCTTC CASRRTSGTYNEQFF
TRBJ1-1 TRBV28 . . TGTGCCAGCAGCCCCAACTCAGGGATAACTGAAGCTTTCTTT CASSPNSGITEAFF
TRBJ2-4 TRBV9 . . TGTGCCAGCAGCGTAGGGCTAGCGACCACCAAAAACATTCAGTACTTC CASSVGLATTKNIQYF
TRBJ1-5 TRBV2 TRBD1 . TGTGCCAGCAGACGTCAACAGGGGGCAGGTCAGCCCCAGCATTTT CASRRQQGAGQPQHF
TRBJ2-7 TRBV9 TRBD1 . TGTGCCAGCAGCGTAGTTGGGACAGAGAACCGATACGAGCAGTACTTC CASSVVGTENRYEQYF
TRBJ1-2 TRBV2 . . TGTGCCAGCAGCGCCGACAGAGCTAACTATGGCTACACCTTC CASSADRANYGYTF
TRBJ2-7 TRBV7-9 . . TGTTCCAGCAGCCACACAGGGGCCGGGACTAGAGCCGAGCAGTACTTC CSSSHTGAGTRAEQYF
TRBJ1-3 TRBV29-1 TRBD1 . TGCAGCGTTGATATCCTAGCAGGGACAGGGGGCGGAAACACCATATATTTT CSVDILAGTGGGNTIYF
TRBJ2-1 TRBV19 TRBD1 . TGTGCCAGTACCACGGGACAGGTCAATGAGCAGTTCTTC CASTTGQVNEQFF
TRBJ1-2 TRBV11-2 TRBD1 . TGTGCCAGCAGCCTGACGGACAGGCCCTATGGCTACACCTTC CASSLTDRPYGYTF
TRBJ2-7 TRBV25-1 TRBD1 few TGTGCCAGCAGTGCTTACGGGGGACAGGGGGCGCAGGAGCAGTACTTC CASSAYGGQGAQEQYF
TRBJ2-5 TRBV15 TRBD2 . TGTGCCACCAGCAGCGGACTAGCGGGGGGCTCGTACCAAGAGACCCAGTACTTC CATSSGLAGGSYQETQYF
TRBJ2-5 TRBV28 TRBD1 few TGTGCCAGCACCAGGGGGACGGCCCAAGAGACCCAGTACTTC CASTRGTAQETQYF
TRBJ2-3 TRBV5-4 . . TGTGCCAGCAGCGCCTCCTCCCGGAGCGAAACAGATACGCAGTATTTT CASSASSRSETDTQYF
TRBJ1-6 TRBV25-1 . few TGTGCCAGCAGTGAGAGGGTTGGAAATTCACCCCTCCACTTT CASSERVGNSPLHF
TRBJ2-3 TRBV7-2 TRBD2 once TGTGCCAGCAGCATGGGACTAAGGGCAGATACGCAGTATTTT CASSMGLRADTQYF
TRBJ2-4 TRBV5-6 . . TGTGCCAGCAACCACATATCGGGGGCCAAAAACATTCAGTACTTC CASNHISGAKNIQYF
TRBJ2-5 TRBV7-2 TRBD2 few TGTGCCAGCAGCTTAGTGGGTAGCGGGGTACAAGAGACCCAGTACTTC CASSLVGSGVQETQYF
TRBJ1-2 TRBV6-5 . few TGTGCCAGCAGTTACAGGGGCGGGGAGGGCTATGGCTACACCTTC CASSYRGGEGYGYTF